Below, 16 T cell receptor beta chains from the same sample are listed, as sequenced in a study of blood T cell repertoires in COVID-19 (dated by TCRdb to between 2020 and 2021). Library generation was performed with the immunoSEQ multiplex PCR assay. Not all clones reach the TCRdb copy of this immuneACCESS table, which keeps in-frame sequences only. Checked studies attribute under half of the gap to unresolved V genes and leave the rest unexplained. A total of under 200,000 clones appear in this sample, more than 75% of them only once. The ten largest account for around 6.7% of the sample. The sample consisted of PBMCs or T cells enriched from blood (not recorded which). The receptor source for this set is a woman aged 50 to 60 who had recovered from COVID-19.

In this sample, this clone turned up once. This sequence joins TRBV3-1 (or the pseudogene TRBV3-2) and TRBJ2-6, with TRBD1 matching over 8 bases. This CDR3 spans 15 amino acids. Germline V gene data show CDR1 as LGHDT and CDR2 as YNNKEL (reference sequence). V lost 5 bases, J lost 1 base, and 1 base stayed unmatched. CDR3: CASSDRGSGANVLTF. The CDR3, as DNA: TGTGCCAGCAGCGACAGGGGATCTGGGGCCAACGTCCTGACTTTC.

This clone was picked up a small number of times. The chain employs TRBV7-3 and TRBJ2-1, with TRBD1 identical over 8 bases. CDR3 length: 15 residues. Germline CDR1 SGHTA, CDR2 FQGTGA. V was clipped by 7 bases and J by 5 bases; unmatched bases: 10. The CDR3 DNA reads as TGTGCCAGCACCTCGACAGGGGTTGGAGACAATGAGCAGTTCTTC. It translates to CASTSTGVGDNEQFF.

The gene calls are TRBV18 and TRBJ1-1, with D perhaps matching TRBD1 (5 bases). This CDR3 has 15 residues. V was clipped by 3 bases and J by 4 bases, with 15 bases between them. Germline loops: CDR1 KGHSH, CDR2 LQKENI. CDR3 protein: CASSPLRQGGTEAFF. CDR3 bases: TGTGCCAGCTCACCCCTTCGGCAGGGAGGCACTGAAGCTTTCTTT. The whole variable domain, remainder taken from reference TRBV18 and TRBJ1-1, is NAGVMQNPRHLVRRRGQEARLRCSPMKGHSHVYWYRQLPEEGLKFMVYLQKENIIDESGMPKERFSAEFPKEGPSILRIQQVVRGDSAAYFCASSPLRQGGTEAFFGQGTRLTVV.

J is TRBJ2-5 and V is TRBV5-1, with TRBD1 as a possible D gene (7 bases). This CDR3 comprises 16 residues. Trimming took 2 bases from V and 1 from J, leaving 15 bases between them. Germline V lookup: CDR1 SGHRS, CDR2 YFSETQ. This chain's CDR3 is CASSFGGGGRQETQYF. The CDR3 bases are TGCGCCAGCAGCTTTGGAGGAGGGGGCCGCCAAGAGACCCAGTACTTC.

The CDR3 coding sequence is TGCGCCAGCCCTACCCCCCACAATGAGCAGTTCTTC. It is translated as CASPTPHNEQFF. J is TRBJ2-1 and V is TRBV5-1; no clear D. Trimming stripped 7 bases from V and 5 bases from J, with 10 bases between. The germline V gene encodes CDR1 SGHRS and CDR2 YFSETQ. CDR3 size: 12 residues.

The rearrangement joins TRBV19 to TRBJ2-3; D is undetermined. The CDR3 contains 14 residues. From germline, CDR1 is LNHDA and CDR2 SQIVND (reference sequence). The V end was cut by 5 bases, the J end by 0 bases, with 9 bases between. The CDR3 coding sequence is TGTGCCAGTAGTCCCCCGGGTAGCACAGATACGCAGTATTTT. Its translation: CASSPPGSTDTQYF. The variable domain in full, completed from reference TRBV19 and TRBJ2-3, reads DGGITQSPKYLFRKEGQNVTLSCEQNLNHDAMYWYRQDPGQGLRLIYYSQIVNDFQKGDIAEGYSVSREKKESFPLTVTSAQKNPTAFYLCASSPPGSTDTQYFGPGTRLTVL.

The rearrangement links TRBV4-3 to TRBJ2-7; the D gene is possibly TRBD1 (5 bases). This CDR3 is 16 amino acids long. Between the trimmed V and J ends, which lost 2 bases and 1 base, there was a span of 15 bases. Germline V lookup: CDR1 LGHNA, CDR2 YSLEER. The CDR3 DNA reads as TGCGCCAGCAGCCAAACCAGGGTTCCCGCGTCCTACGAGCAGTACTTC. It is translated as CASSQTRVPASYEQYF.

The chain has TRBV9 and TRBJ2-1, with 11 bases identical to TRBD1. In germline, CDR1 is SGDLS, CDR2 YYNGEE. The CDR3 covers 15 residues. With 3 bases clipped from V and 12 bases from J, the junction kept 11 bases outside the gene matches. CDR3 sequence (DNA): TGTGCCAGCAGCGCCGGGGACAGGGGGGGCTATAGGCAGTTCTTC. Its protein product is CASSAGDRGGYRQFF.

The chain recombines TRBV18 with TRBJ1-2; D not resolved. The germline V and J ends were trimmed by 4 bases and 3 bases, with 9 bases remaining between them. This CDR3 contains 13 residues. Germline V gene sequence: CDR1 KGHSH, CDR2 LQKENI. The CDR3 loop is CASSQETDYGYTF. The CDR3 DNA sequence: TGTGCCAGCTCACAAGAGACTGACTATGGCTACACCTTC.

The chain is built from TRBV9 and TRBJ2-7; D is undetermined. V was trimmed by 0 bases and J by 3 bases, leaving 10 bases between them. Germline V gene lookup returns CDR1 SGDLS and CDR2 YYNGEE. There are 14 residues in the CDR3. The CDR3 nucleotides are TGTGCCAGCAGCGTAGCCGACACAGACTACGAGCAGTACTTC. Its translation: CASSVADTDYEQYF.

V is TRBV7-2 and J is TRBJ2-7; tentatively, D is TRBD2 (6 bases). The CDR3 is 16 amino acids. Germline CDR1 reads SGHTA; CDR2 reads FQGNSA. Trimming took off 4 bases at V and 3 bases at J, with 19 bases between the two ends. Here the CDR3 DNA reads TGTGCCAGCAGCTGGGGACTGGGACCTCGGGGCTACGAGCAGTACTTC. It yields the protein CASSWGLGPRGYEQYF.

The chain combines TRBV7-2 with TRBJ2-7, with D possibly being TRBD2 (5 bases). The germline V gene has CDR1 SGHTA and CDR2 FQGNSA. V was clipped by 1 base and J by 2 bases, with 9 bases between them. The CDR3 has 14 residues. The CDR3 coding sequence is TGTGCCAGCAGCTTAGGGAGGCCCCCCTACGAGCAGTACTTC. Translating gives CASSLGRPPYEQYF.

The rearrangement joins TRBV11-3 to TRBJ2-1; 7 bases are shared with TRBD2. The CDR3 loop spans 15 amino acids. Germline lookup yields CDR1 SGHNT and CDR2 YENEEA. V lost 5 bases, J lost 0 bases, and 4 bases stayed unmatched. The DNA for the CDR3 is TGTGCCAGCAGCGGGGGACTAAGCTCCTACAATGAGCAGTTCTTC. Its protein product is CASSGGLSSYNEQFF. Variable domain in full (rest from reference TRBV11-3 and TRBJ2-1): EAGVVQSPRYKIIEKKQPVAFWCNPISGHNTLYWYLQNLGQGPELLIRYENEEAVDDSQLPKDRFSAERLKGVDSTLKIQPAELGDSAVYLCASSGGLSSYNEQFFGPGTRLTVL.

The V call is TRBV14, the J call TRBJ2-3; D is ambiguous. V was clipped by 8 bases and J by 6 bases, with 15 bases between them. Germline CDR1 reads SGHDN; CDR2 reads FVKESK. The CDR3 is 13 amino acids. The CDR3, as DNA: TGTGCCAGCGGGCGCGATCTCTCGGATACGCAGTATTTT. Its translation: CASGRDLSDTQYF.

This chain connects TRBV2 to TRBJ2-2, with D possibly being TRBD1 (6 bases). The CDR3 covers 15 residues. CDR1 is SNHLY, CDR2 FYNNEI, per germline. The ends were cut back, 6 bases at V and 6 bases at J, with 17 bases in the middle. CDR3 sequence: CASRFTGKSSGELFF. As DNA, the CDR3 is TGTGCCAGCAGGTTCACAGGGAAATCCTCCGGGGAGCTGTTTTTT.

This clone is a singleton in its sample. V and J are TRBV11-2 and TRBJ2-2; D is perhaps TRBD2 (6 bases). Trimming pared 8 bases from V and 8 bases from J, leaving 12 bases between. The germline gives CDR1 SGHAT, CDR2 FQNNGV. The CDR3 consists of 12 residues. The CDR3 region is CASGREVGELFF. As DNA, the CDR3 is TGTGCCAGCGGCAGGGAGGTTGGGGAGCTGTTTTTT.